This T cell receptor (beta chain) was captured in a study of patients and donors after allogeneic stem cell transplantation. This clonotype was counted only a few times. The V gene's germline CDR1 is DFQATT and CDR2 SNEGSKA (reference sequence). The CDR3 extends over 14 amino acids. V was trimmed by 5 bases and J by 2 bases, leaving 15 bases between them. In TCRdb, the RT-PCR reads were re-called with MiXCR into one record per CDR3 protein. The data show roughly 200,000 distinct CDR3 sequences, about 37% seen once. The sequenced sample was blood, either unsorted or a sorted T cell fraction (not recorded which). The clonotype was recovered from a human donor who was either an allogeneic HSCT recipient or a stem cell or donor lymphocyte infusion donor (not recorded which). It is not recorded whose cells these are; they may come from a transplant donor. This chain links TRBV20-1 with TRBJ1-2, with D possibly being TRBD1 (5 bases). CDR3 amino acids: CSAPGGGANYGYTF. DNA of the CDR3: TGCAGTGCTCCGGGGGGGGGTGCCAACTATGGCTACACCTTC.